This T cell receptor beta chain came from a study of blood T cell repertoires in COVID-19. Study context: PBMCs, B-cell-depleted T cells, or T cells were the source of the cDNA or gDNA that made up the material.

Profiling relied on immunoSEQ multiplex PCR, and the TCRdb table lists in-frame clones only, not all of them. The sample comprises some 160,000 clones, roughly 90% of which are singletons, and around 4.8% rests with the top ten. Germline V CDR1 and CDR2: MNHGY, SVAAGI. The CDR3 contains 20 residues. Trimming removed 1 base from V and 7 bases from J, with 29 bases in between. The Seattle patients, enrolled during active infection, were followed longitudinally. The TCR originated in a young man with COVID-19, enrolled during active disease. The sequenced material came from peripheral blood. The chain links TRBV6-9 to TRBJ2-1; D may be TRBD1 (7 bases). The CDR3 is CASSYFLGLTGEDTRNEQFF. The CDR3 bases are TGTGCCAGCAGTTATTTTTTGGGGTTAACAGGGGAGGACACTAGGAATGAGCAGTTCTTC.